These 28 T cell receptor beta chains were all obtained from the same sample, sequenced in a study of T cell responses to AZD1222 COVID-19 vaccine (dated by TCRdb to 2020 to 2022). Libraries came from the immunoSEQ multiplex PCR assay. What TCRdb holds here is the immuneACCESS table cut down to in-frame rearrangements. Part of the clones is not present; checked against another copy, under half of the missing clones reflect an unresolved V gene, and the others are unexplained. Across this sample there are around 180,000 clones, with around 88% seen only once. Jointly, the top ten make up around 0.5% of the sample. The time point label here, explained by the study, means: baseline before first vaccination. The sequencing used peripheral blood, collected on day 0 of AZD1222 vaccination. Receptors originate from an adult in good health.

The CDR3 spells CASSVLQGGNTEAFF. CDR3 DNA: TGTGCCAGCAGCGTCTTACAGGGGGGAAACACTGAAGCTTTCTTT. The V call is TRBV9, the J call TRBJ1-1; 8 bases fit TRBD1. This CDR3 has 15 amino acids. The trim removed 2 bases at V and 2 bases at J, leaving 5 bases unmatched. Germline V lookup: CDR1 SGDLS, CDR2 YYNGEE.

V is TRBV2 and J is TRBJ1-1; D unresolved. The CDR3 runs to 15 residues. From germline, CDR1 is SNHLY and CDR2 FYNNEI. Trimming took off 0 bases at V and 1 base at J, with 9 bases between the two ends. The DNA of the CDR3 is TGTGCCAGCAGTGAAGCCCCTCGGGGGAACACTGAAGCTTTCTTT. Protein: CASSEAPRGNTEAFF.

CDR3 residues: CASSERRADTGELFF. CDR3 nucleotide sequence: TGCGCCAGCAGTGAGCGGAGGGCTGACACCGGGGAGCTGTTTTTT. The chain combines TRBV10-1 with TRBJ2-2; D might be TRBD2 (6 bases). The CDR3 length is 15 residues. The ends were cut back, 2 bases at V and 3 bases at J, with 10 bases in the middle. CDR1 is WNHNN, CDR2 SYGVQD, per germline (reference sequence).

This chain joins TRBV2 and TRBJ2-7; 8 nucleotides match TRBD1. With 4 bases clipped from V and 6 bases from J, the junction kept 5 bases outside the gene matches. The V gene's germline CDR1 is SNHLY and CDR2 FYNNEI. The CDR3 has 13 amino acids. CDR3 loop: CASSATGVSEQYF. CDR3 in DNA: TGTGCCAGCAGTGCGACAGGGGTTAGCGAGCAGTACTTC.

This clone has more than one count but fewer than ten. This chain connects TRBV19 to TRBJ1-1; perhaps TRBD1 as D (5 bases). Germline V gene sequence: CDR1 LNHDA, CDR2 SQIVND (reference sequence). V lost 3 bases, J lost 4 bases, and 9 bases lay in between. The CDR3 covers 13 residues. The CDR3 sequence: CASSIRGGTEAFF. In DNA form, the CDR3 reads TGTGCCAGTAGTATCCGTGGGGGCACTGAAGCTTTCTTT. Looking up the rest from reference TRBV19 and TRBJ1-1 gives the full variable domain: DGGITQSPKYLFRKEGQNVTLSCEQNLNHDAMYWYRQDPGQGLRLIYYSQIVNDFQKGDIAEGYSVSREKKESFPLTVTSAQKNPTAFYLCASSIRGGTEAFFGQGTRLTVV.

This clone came up a few times. This rearrangement joins TRBV2 to TRBJ1-6, with D possibly TRBD1 on 6 matching bases. This CDR3 comprises 13 residues. Germline V gene sequence: CDR1 SNHLY, CDR2 FYNNEI. Trimming shortened V by 8 bases and J by 10 bases, and 15 bases separated the two germline ends. The CDR3 bases are TGTGCCAGCCTCGAGGGGGTCCGGTCACCCCTCCACTTT. This gives the protein CASLEGVRSPLHF. The full variable domain, its missing parts supplied by reference TRBV2 and TRBJ1-6, is EPEVTQTPSHQVTQMGQEVILRCVPISNHLYFYWYRQILGQKVEFLVSFYNNEISEKSEIFDDQFSVERPDGSNFTLKIRSTKLEDSAMYFCASLEGVRSPLHFGNGTRLTVT.

The chain couples TRBV4-1 to TRBJ2-1, with D tentatively TRBD2 (7 bases). The ends were cut back, 8 bases at V and 6 bases at J, with 20 bases in the middle. This CDR3 is 15 amino acids long. Germline V CDR1 and CDR2: MGHRA, YSYEKL. DNA of the CDR3: TGCGCCAGCGGTCCCACGGGGGGCGGGTCCAATGAGCAGTTCTTC. It translates to CASGPTGGGSNEQFF.

V usage is TRBV5-1 and J usage is TRBJ1-1, with no clear D. The CDR3 has 14 amino acids. Trimming took off 2 bases at V and 1 base at J, with 9 bases between the two ends. Germline CDR1 reads SGHRS; CDR2 reads YFSETQ. CDR3 residues: CASSFTDGNTEAFF. CDR3 coding DNA: TGCGCCAGCAGCTTCACCGACGGGAACACTGAAGCTTTCTTT.

CDR3 nucleotide sequence: TGTGCCAGCGGTTCGGGGGACAGGGAAGAGACCCAGTACTTC. Encoded protein: CASGSGDREETQYF. The J gene is TRBJ2-5, the V gene TRBV28; 9 bases agree with TRBD1. The CDR3 is 14 residues long. Germline V gene sequence: CDR1 MDHEN, CDR2 SYDVKM. V trimming: 8 bases; J trimming: 3 bases; junction bases outside the gene matches: 7.

V is TRBV5-1 and J is TRBJ1-1, with 9 bases identical to TRBD1. CDR3 length: 14 residues. Germline V lookup: CDR1 SGHRS, CDR2 YFSETQ. V dropped 4 bases and J dropped 4; count of bases not matched to a gene: 5. CDR3 region: CASSPTTGGTEAFF. As DNA, the CDR3 is TGCGCCAGCAGCCCCACGACAGGGGGCACTGAAGCTTTCTTT.

The J gene is TRBJ2-5, the V gene TRBV7-9; TRBD1 agrees at 7 bases. V lost 5 bases to trimming and J lost 5 bases; unmatched junction nucleotides: 14. Germline values: CDR1 SEHNR, CDR2 FQNEAQ (reference sequence). The CDR3 is made up of 16 amino acids. The CDR3 region is CASSPGTEGRAETQYF. CDR3 in DNA: TGTGCCAGCAGCCCTGGGACAGAAGGGCGCGCGGAGACCCAGTACTTC.

The chain employs TRBV9 and TRBJ1-5; the match to TRBD1 covers 10 bases. Trimming cost V 4 bases and J 3 bases; bases outside gene matches: 4. This CDR3 is built from 15 residues. Germline V CDR1 and CDR2: SGDLS, YYNGEE. This CDR3 is CASSMGQGPNQPQHF. CDR3 nucleotide sequence: TGTGCCAGCAGCATGGGACAGGGGCCCAATCAGCCCCAGCATTTT.

This rearrangement joins TRBV12-3 or TRBV12-4 to TRBJ2-7, with no clear D. Between the trimmed V and J ends, which lost 3 bases and 2 bases, there was a span of 8 bases. This CDR3 comprises 13 residues. The CDR3 reads CASSLKKTYEQYF. The CDR3 DNA reads TGTGCCAGCAGTTTGAAGAAAACCTACGAGCAGTACTTC.

The sample holds a few counts of this clone. The genes are TRBV6-5 and TRBJ2-7, with TRBD2 as a possible D gene (5 bases). Germline CDR1 and CDR2: MNHEY and SVGAGI. V gave up 1 base and J gave up 6 bases, with 10 bases separating them. The CDR3 is 13 residues long. Written as DNA, the CDR3 is TGTGCCAGCAGTTACTTGGGCAGCGGCGAGCAGTACTTC. This sequence encodes CASSYLGSGEQYF.

V and J are TRBV5-1 and TRBJ2-5; no definite D call. CDR3 length: 13 residues. Germline V lookup: CDR1 SGHRS, CDR2 YFSETQ. With 1 base removed from V and 4 bases from J, the gap between germline ends came to 8 bases. The CDR3, as DNA: TGCGCCAGCAGCTTGCGAGAGAGAGAGACCCAGTACTTC. Residues: CASSLRERETQYF.

This sequence joins TRBV19 and TRBJ1-1; D not certain. The CDR3 has 11 amino acids. CDR1 is LNHDA and CDR2 is SQIVND in the germline V gene (reference sequence). V was shortened by 8 bases and J by 9 bases, with 13 bases between the two germline ends. The CDR3 DNA reads as TGTGCCAGTGTCTCCTACGGGCAAGCTTTCTTT. This gives the protein CASVSYGQAFF.

As for this clone: The junction departs from the called germline gene at one end, perhaps through a read error. The V gene is TRBV7-7, the J gene TRBJ1-1; no firm D call. The CDR3 has 15 amino acids. Germline-derived CDR1 and CDR2 are SSHAT and FNYEAQ (reference sequence). The CDR3 DNA follows: TGTGCTAGCAGCTTAGTCGAAAGATGGAACACTGAAGCTTTCTTT. This codes for CASSLVERWNTEAFF.

A few counts support this clone. The chain has TRBV28 and TRBJ1-2, with 7 bases matching TRBD1. CDR3 size: 14 residues. The V segment lost 6 bases and the J segment 1 base; nucleotides outside the gene matches: 5. Germline assignment: CDR1 MDHEN and CDR2 SYDVKM. The DNA for the CDR3 is TGTGCCAGCAGAACGACAGGGATTAACTATGGCTACACCTTC. Translation: CASRTTGINYGYTF.

This clone was observed a few times. The chain carries TRBV7-8 and TRBJ2-5; no firm D call. Germline V lookup: CDR1 SGHVS, CDR2 FQNEAQ. V was trimmed by 5 bases and J by 0 bases, leaving 4 bases between them. CDR3 length: 12 amino acids. The CDR3 DNA reads TGTGCCAGCAGCCCGGACCAAGAGACCCAGTACTTC. Protein sequence: CASSPDQETQYF.

In this sample, this clone turned up once. This chain links TRBV7-3 with TRBJ1-1; tentative D call: TRBD1 (6 bases). Germline values: CDR1 SGHTA, CDR2 FQGTGA. V was trimmed by 5 bases and J by 1 base, leaving 20 bases between them. There are 17 residues in the CDR3. The CDR3: CASSTTGAPIKNTEAFF. Here the CDR3 DNA reads TGTGCCAGCAGCACAACGGGGGCCCCCATAAAGAACACTGAAGCTTTCTTT.

The gene calls are TRBV6-4 and TRBJ2-3; no firm D call. The ends were cut back, 3 bases at V and 2 bases at J, with 18 bases in the middle. The CDR3 extends over 17 amino acids. Looked up from germline, CDR1 is MRHNA and CDR2 is SNTAGT. The CDR3 protein is CASSDPSGPSPTDTQYF. DNA of the CDR3: TGTGCCAGCAGTGATCCATCGGGCCCAAGCCCCACAGATACGCAGTATTTT.

The rearrangement uses TRBV28 and TRBJ1-2; 11 positions agree with TRBD1. CDR1 and CDR2 from the germline V gene are MDHEN and SYDVKM. This CDR3 contains 15 residues. The ends lost 4 bases at V and 8 bases at J; junction bases unmatched: 9. CDR3 bases: TGTGCCAGCAGTTCCGGACAGGGGGCGGGGGAAGGCTACACCTTC. It codes for CASSSGQGAGEGYTF.

This clone was counted once. This chain uses TRBV30 with TRBJ1-2; D gene uncertain. The V gene lost 3 bases and the J gene lost 3 bases, with 2 bases spanning the gap. The CDR3 is 10 amino acids. In germline, CDR1 is GTSNPN, CDR2 SVGIG (reference sequence). The CDR3 bases are TGTGCCTGGAGCGACTATGGCTACACCTTC. It codes for CAWSDYGYTF.

This chain links TRBV5-4 with TRBJ2-5; 8 nucleotides match TRBD2. Per the germline V gene, CDR1 is SGHNT and CDR2 is YYREEE (reference sequence). J was trimmed by 3 bases and V by 4 bases; bases with no gene match: 5. The CDR3 loop spans 14 amino acids. The CDR3 DNA follows: TGTGCCAGCAGCCTCGGGGGGGCCGAAGAGACCCAGTACTTC. Translation gives CASSLGGAEETQYF. The whole variable domain, remainder taken from reference TRBV5-4 and TRBJ2-5, is ETGVTQSPTHLIKTRGQQVTLRCSSQSGHNTVSWYQQALGQGPQFIFQYYREEENGRGNFPPRFSGLQFPNYSSELNVNALELDDSALYLCASSLGGAEETQYFGPGTRLLVL.

This chain joins TRBV6-4 and TRBJ2-3, with TRBD1 as a possible D gene (6 bases). This CDR3 contains 13 residues. V shed 7 bases and J shed 2 bases, with 10 bases lying between them. From germline, CDR1 is MRHNA and CDR2 SNTAGT. The CDR3 region is CASNNRATDTQYF. The CDR3 DNA reads as TGTGCCAGCAATAACAGGGCCACAGATACGCAGTATTTT.

The rearrangement links TRBV7-3 to TRBJ2-3, with 12 nucleotides matching TRBD1. The CDR3 extends over 15 amino acids. Germline V CDR1 and CDR2: SGHTA, FQGTGA. The trim removed 2 bases at V and 4 bases at J, leaving 1 base unmatched. The CDR3 nucleotides read TGTGCCAGCAGCTTAGGGGACAGGGGGCCAGATACGCAGTATTTT. Its translation is CASSLGDRGPDTQYF.

The chain uses TRBV14 and TRBJ1-4; D remains unclear. Germline loops: CDR1 SGHDN, CDR2 FVKESK. The CDR3 length is 17 residues. With 1 base removed from V and 0 bases from J, the gap between germline ends came to 12 bases. The CDR3 protein is CASSQVTMNATNEKLFF. CDR3 nucleotide sequence: TGTGCCAGCAGCCAAGTTACCATGAATGCAACTAATGAAAAACTGTTTTTT.

The J gene is TRBJ1-5, the V gene TRBV5-4; D is unresolved. Per the germline V gene, CDR1 is SGHNT and CDR2 is YYREEE (reference sequence). V was clipped by 0 bases and J by 3 bases, with 4 bases between them. This CDR3 has 13 residues. CDR3 sequence reads: CASSLDTNQPQHF. The CDR3, as DNA: TGTGCCAGCAGCTTGGACACCAATCAGCCCCAGCATTTT. Based on the CDR3 plus reference TRBV5-4 and TRBJ1-5, the full variable domain is ETGVTQSPTHLIKTRGQQVTLRCSSQSGHNTVSWYQQALGQGPQFIFQYYREEENGRGNFPPRFSGLQFPNYSSELNVNALELDDSALYLCASSLDTNQPQHFGDGTRLSIL.